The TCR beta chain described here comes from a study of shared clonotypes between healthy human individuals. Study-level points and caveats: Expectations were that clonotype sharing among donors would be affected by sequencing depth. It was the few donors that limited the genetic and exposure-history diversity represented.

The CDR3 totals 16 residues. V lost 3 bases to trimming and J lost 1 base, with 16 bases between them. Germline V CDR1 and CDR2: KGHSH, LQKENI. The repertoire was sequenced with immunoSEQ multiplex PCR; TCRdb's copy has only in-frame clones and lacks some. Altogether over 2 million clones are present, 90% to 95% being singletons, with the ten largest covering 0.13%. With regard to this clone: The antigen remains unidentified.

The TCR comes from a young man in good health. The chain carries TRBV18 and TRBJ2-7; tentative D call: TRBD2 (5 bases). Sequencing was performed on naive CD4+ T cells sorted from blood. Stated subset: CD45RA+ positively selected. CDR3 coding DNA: TGTGCCAGCTCACCTCTCGGCTCGAGCGGATCCTACGAGCAGTACTTC. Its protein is CASSPLGSSGSYEQYF.